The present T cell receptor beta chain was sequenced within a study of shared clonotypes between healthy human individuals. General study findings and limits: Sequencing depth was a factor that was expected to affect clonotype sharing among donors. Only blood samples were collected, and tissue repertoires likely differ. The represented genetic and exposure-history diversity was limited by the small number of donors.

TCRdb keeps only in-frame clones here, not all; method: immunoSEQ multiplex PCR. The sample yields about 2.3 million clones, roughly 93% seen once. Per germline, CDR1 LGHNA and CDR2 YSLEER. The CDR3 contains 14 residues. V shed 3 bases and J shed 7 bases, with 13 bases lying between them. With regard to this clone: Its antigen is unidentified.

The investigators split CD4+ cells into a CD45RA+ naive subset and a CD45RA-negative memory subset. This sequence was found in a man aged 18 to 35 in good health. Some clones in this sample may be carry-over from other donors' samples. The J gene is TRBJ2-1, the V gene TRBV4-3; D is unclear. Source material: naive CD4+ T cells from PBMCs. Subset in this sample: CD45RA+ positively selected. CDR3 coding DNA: TGCGCCAGCAGCCACGCCGACATTGGGAATGAGCAGTTCTTC. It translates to CASSHADIGNEQFF.